Below are 16 T cell receptor beta chains sequenced from a single sample in a study of Ad26.COV2.S vaccination and SARS-CoV-2 variants (dated by TCRdb to the early 2020s). The method behind the library was the immunoSEQ multiplex PCR assay. The source is immuneACCESS, and TCRdb retained only in-frame sequences with V and J called. Part of the clones is not carried over; for the studies checked, unresolved V genes explain less than half of this, and the remainder is unexplained. The sample yields approximately 300,000 clones; just under 85% were counted once. The ten largest clones represent 2% to 2.5% of the sample. Sample treatment or condition, as interpreted from the label and publication: roughly 19 received Ad26.COV2.S at low or high dose, single or two shots; several received placebo; per-sample allocation not given. For vaccine and placebo recipients, repertoires were sequenced using samples collected on day 63 after the first injection.

The specimen was peripheral blood, collected in a trial of Ad26.COV2.S vaccine versus placebo. These receptors all stem from a person between 18 and 59 years old who received the Ad26.COV2.S COVID-19 vaccine or a placebo.

The V gene is TRBV28, the J gene TRBJ2-1; D tentatively reads TRBD1 or TRBD2 (6 bases each). Germline V lookup: CDR1 MDHEN, CDR2 SYDVKM. The CDR3 has 20 amino acids. Trimming stripped 6 bases from V and 0 bases from J, with 27 bases between. DNA for the CDR3: TGTGCCAGCAGGACAAAGATCTTCGGGGGCGCGATAAGCTCCTACAATGAGCAGTTCTTC. This gives the protein CASRTKIFGGAISSYNEQFF.

The rearrangement links TRBV27 to TRBJ2-2; maybe TRBD2 (5 bases). The germline V gene has CDR1 MNHEY and CDR2 SMNVEV (reference sequence). This CDR3 has 13 residues. V lost 6 bases and J lost 4, with 9 bases in between. CDR3 in DNA: TGTGCCAGCAGGGTGGCGGGCACCGGGGAGCTGTTTTTT. This encodes CASRVAGTGELFF.

The chain couples TRBV7-9 to TRBJ1-2; D might be TRBD1 (5 bases). From germline, CDR1 is SEHNR and CDR2 FQNEAQ (reference sequence). Trimming removed 6 bases from V and 5 bases from J, with 19 bases in between. The CDR3 length is 15 residues. CDR3 nucleotide sequence: TGTGCCAGCAGTCCCACGGGACCAGGGATTTATGGCTACACCTTC. Translating gives CASSPTGPGIYGYTF.

This rearrangement joins TRBV5-1 to TRBJ2-7; D may match TRBD1 or TRBD2 (5 bases each). V shed 5 bases and J shed 3 bases, with 15 bases lying between them. Germline CDR1 and CDR2: SGHRS and YFSETQ. The CDR3 consists of 14 residues. Here the CDR3 DNA reads TGCGCCAGCAGAGGGACGTACCCCCACTACGAGCAGTACTTC. Translating gives CASRGTYPHYEQYF.

The count of this clone is one. The chain uses TRBV9 and TRBJ2-3; D could derive from TRBD1 or TRBD2 (5 bases each). The germline V gene encodes CDR1 SGDLS and CDR2 YYNGEE. Trimming pared 3 bases from V and 3 bases from J, leaving 14 bases between. This CDR3 is built from 15 residues. CDR3 residues: CASSGGPGQTDTQYF. The CDR3 DNA follows: TGTGCCAGCAGCGGCGGGCCGGGGCAAACAGATACGCAGTATTTT.

The chain carries TRBV2 and TRBJ2-1; D might be TRBD2 (5 bases). CDR3 size: 14 residues. The V end lost 6 bases, the J end lost 1 base, and 10 bases lay between the germline ends. Germline CDR1 SNHLY, CDR2 FYNNEI. The CDR3 region is CASSETISYNEQFF. CDR3 nucleotide sequence: TGTGCCAGCAGCGAGACTATATCCTACAATGAGCAGTTCTTC.

V and J are TRBV25-1 and TRBJ1-2; TRBD1 might be the D (6 bases). Trimming left V 4 bases short and J 11 bases short, with 17 bases between. The CDR3 runs to 13 residues. The germline CDR1 and CDR2 sequences are MGHDK and SYGVNS. The chain's CDR3 is CASSAAGTPGYTF. CDR3 DNA: TGTGCCAGCAGTGCAGCCGGGACACCAGGATACACCTTC.

This chain joins TRBV14 and TRBJ1-2; weak D call: TRBD1 (5 bases). This CDR3 has 15 residues. In germline, CDR1 is SGHDN, CDR2 FVKESK. V was trimmed by 1 base and J by 4 bases, leaving 13 bases between them. This CDR3 is CASSQVGTGIYGYTF. The CDR3 nucleotides are TGTGCCAGCAGCCAAGTGGGGACGGGAATCTATGGCTACACCTTC. Together with reference TRBV14 and TRBJ1-2, the CDR3 gives the full variable domain: EAGVTQFPSHSVIEKGQTVTLRCDPISGHDNLYWYRRVMGKEIKFLLHFVKESKQDESGMPNNRFLAERTGGTYSTLKVQPAELEDSGVYFCASSQVGTGIYGYTFGSGTRLTVV.

The chain has TRBV29-1 and TRBJ2-1, with 8 positions matching TRBD2. This CDR3 contains 14 residues. Looked up from germline, CDR1 is SQVTM and CDR2 is ANQGSEA. V lost 6 bases and J lost 4; bases outside the gene matches: 8. The CDR3 is CSVHEGLVYNEQFF. Here the CDR3 DNA reads TGCAGCGTGCACGAGGGACTAGTGTACAATGAGCAGTTCTTC.

V and J are TRBV7-3 and TRBJ2-7, with D possibly matching TRBD2 (5 bases). Germline V gene data show CDR1 as SGHTA and CDR2 as FQGTGA. The V end lost 5 bases, the J end lost 7 bases, and 18 bases lay between the germline ends. CDR3 length: 14 residues. In nucleotides, the CDR3 is TGTGCCAGCAGCCATGACTATGAAACGGGAGAGCAGTACTTC. Its translation: CASSHDYETGEQYF.

V usage is TRBV15 and J usage is TRBJ2-1; TRBD1 might be the D (6 bases). CDR1 is LNHNV, CDR2 YYDKDF, per germline (reference sequence). The V gene lost 4 bases and the J gene lost 3 bases, with 13 bases spanning the gap. CDR3 length: 15 amino acids. CDR3 loop: CATSTQGTLYNEQFF. CDR3 DNA sequence: TGTGCCACCAGCACCCAAGGGACACTCTACAATGAGCAGTTCTTC.

The chain carries TRBV3-1 (or the pseudogene TRBV3-2) and TRBJ1-5; tentatively, D is TRBD1 (5 bases). The CDR3 has 14 amino acids. Trimming stripped 2 bases from V and 4 bases from J, with 9 bases between. In germline, CDR1 is LGHDT, CDR2 YNNKEL (reference sequence). The CDR3 protein is CASSQTGRNQPQHF. In nucleotides, the CDR3 is TGTGCCAGCAGCCAAACAGGCAGGAATCAGCCCCAGCATTTT.

The chain links TRBV9 to TRBJ1-3; D is unresolved. The CDR3 covers 12 residues. The germline CDR1 and CDR2 sequences are SGDLS and YYNGEE. V lost 7 bases and J lost 6, with 11 bases in between. The chain's CDR3 is CASSPLVNTIYF. CDR3 coding DNA: TGTGCCAGCTCCCCTCTTGTAAACACCATATATTTT.

The J gene is TRBJ1-2, the V gene TRBV4-2; 8 nucleotides match TRBD1. J gave up 3 bases and V 0 bases, and 9 bases lay outside the gene matches. Germline V gene sequence: CDR1 LGHNA, CDR2 YNFKEQ. The CDR3 is made up of 17 amino acids. CDR3 nucleotide sequence: TGTGCCAGCAGCCAAGATCGGAAGACAGGGGCAGACTATGGCTACACCTTC. Translating gives CASSQDRKTGADYGYTF.

The chain links TRBV18 to TRBJ2-7; possibly TRBD1 for D (5 bases). Germline CDR1 and CDR2: KGHSH and LQKENI. Trimming removed 4 bases at V and 13 bases at J, with 20 bases between. The CDR3 extends over 13 amino acids. CDR3 region: CASSQGPGTSTYF. The CDR3 DNA sequence: TGTGCCAGCTCACAGGGGCCCGGTACGAGCACCTACTTC.

This chain joins TRBV3-1 (or the pseudogene TRBV3-2) and TRBJ2-3; the match to TRBD1 covers 7 bases. The junction had 5 bases not matched to a gene; V was cut back by 5 bases and J by 0 bases. Germline CDR1 is LGHDT and CDR2 is YNNKEL (reference sequence). The CDR3 has 15 amino acids. Here the CDR3 DNA reads TGTGCCAGCAGCTTAGGGACAGCTAGCACAGATACGCAGTATTTT. Translated: CASSLGTASTDTQYF.